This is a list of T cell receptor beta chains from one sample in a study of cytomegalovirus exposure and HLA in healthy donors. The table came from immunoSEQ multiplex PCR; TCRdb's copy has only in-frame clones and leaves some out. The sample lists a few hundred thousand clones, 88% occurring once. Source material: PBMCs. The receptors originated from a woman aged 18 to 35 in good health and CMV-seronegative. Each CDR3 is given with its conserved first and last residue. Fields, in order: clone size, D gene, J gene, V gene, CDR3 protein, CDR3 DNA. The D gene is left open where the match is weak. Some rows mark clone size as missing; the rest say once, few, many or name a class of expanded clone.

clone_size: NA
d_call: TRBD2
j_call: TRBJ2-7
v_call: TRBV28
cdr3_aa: CASSPLVRRGTSYEQYF
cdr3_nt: TGTGCCAGCAGTCCCCTCGTGAGGCGGGGGACCTCCTACGAGCAGTACTTC

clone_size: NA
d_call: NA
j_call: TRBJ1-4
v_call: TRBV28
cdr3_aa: CASSPDRPNEKLFF
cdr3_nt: TGTGCCAGCAGTCCGGACAGACCGAATGAAAAACTGTTTTTT

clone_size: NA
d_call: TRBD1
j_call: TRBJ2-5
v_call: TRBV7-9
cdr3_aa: CASSPSDRGQETQYF
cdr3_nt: TGTGCCAGCAGCCCATCGGACAGGGGGCAAGAGACCCAGTACTTC

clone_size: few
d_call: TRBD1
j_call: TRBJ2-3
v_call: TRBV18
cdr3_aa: CASSRRQGGGDTQYF
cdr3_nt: TGTGCCAGCTCACGCCGACAGGGTGGTGGAGATACGCAGTATTTT

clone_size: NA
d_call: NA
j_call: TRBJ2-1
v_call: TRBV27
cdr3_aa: CASSLAGAHNEQFF
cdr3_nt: TGTGCCAGCAGTTTAGCTGGGGCCCACAATGAGCAGTTCTTC

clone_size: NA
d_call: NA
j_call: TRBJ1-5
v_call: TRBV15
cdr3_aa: CATSRDWVGGQPQHF
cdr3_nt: TGTGCCACCAGCAGAGATTGGGTAGGGGGTCAGCCCCAGCATTTT

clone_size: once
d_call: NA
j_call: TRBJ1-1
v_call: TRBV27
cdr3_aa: CATGVNPSLF
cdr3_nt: TGTGCCACCGGGGTCAATCCTTCGTTGTTT

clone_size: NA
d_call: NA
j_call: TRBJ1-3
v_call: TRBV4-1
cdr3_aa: CASSQVIGVGNTIYF
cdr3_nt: TGCGCCAGCAGCCAAGTTATCGGGGTAGGAAACACCATATATTTT

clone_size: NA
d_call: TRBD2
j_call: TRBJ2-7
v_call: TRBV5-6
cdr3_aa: CASSPLAGGPYEQYF
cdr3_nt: TGTGCCAGCAGCCCTCTAGCGGGAGGGCCGTACGAGCAGTACTTC

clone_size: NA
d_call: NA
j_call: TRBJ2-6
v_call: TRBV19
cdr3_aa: CASSSIMERQGANVLTF
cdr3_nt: TGTGCCAGTAGTTCCATCATGGAAAGACAGGGGGCCAACGTCCTGACTTTC

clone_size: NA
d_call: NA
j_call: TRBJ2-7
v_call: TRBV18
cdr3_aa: CASSPRGLPGDEQYF
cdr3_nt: TGTGCCAGCTCACCAAGGGGCTTACCGGGGGACGAGCAGTACTTC

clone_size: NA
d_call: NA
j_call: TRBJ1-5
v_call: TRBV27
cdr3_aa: CASSWGGSNQPQHF
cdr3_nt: TGTGCCAGCAGTTGGGGCGGAAGCAATCAGCCCCAGCATTTT

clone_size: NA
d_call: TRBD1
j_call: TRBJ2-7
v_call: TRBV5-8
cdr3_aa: CASSMDRVPYEQYF
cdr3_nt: TGTGCCAGCAGCATGGACAGGGTTCCCTACGAGCAGTACTTC

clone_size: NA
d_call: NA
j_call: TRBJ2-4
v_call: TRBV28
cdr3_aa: CASSRLVAKNIQYF
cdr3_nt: TGTGCCAGCAGTAGACTAGTAGCCAAAAACATTCAGTACTTC

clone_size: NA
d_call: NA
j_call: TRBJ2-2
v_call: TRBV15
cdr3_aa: CATKGGGTGELFF
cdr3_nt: TGTGCCACCAAAGGGGGTGGCACCGGGGAGCTGTTTTTT

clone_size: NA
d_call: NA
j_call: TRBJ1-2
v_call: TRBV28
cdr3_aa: CASVTENYGYTF
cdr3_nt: TGTGCCAGCGTGACAGAAAACTATGGCTACACCTTC

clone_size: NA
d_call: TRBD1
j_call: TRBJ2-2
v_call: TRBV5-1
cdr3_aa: CASSTGGGGELFF
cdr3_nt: TGCGCCAGCAGCACAGGGGGCGGCGGGGAGCTGTTTTTT

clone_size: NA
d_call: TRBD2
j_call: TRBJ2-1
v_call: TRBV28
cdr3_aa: CATRLAVIYNEQFF
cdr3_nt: TGTGCCACCCGACTAGCTGTGATCTACAATGAGCAGTTCTTC

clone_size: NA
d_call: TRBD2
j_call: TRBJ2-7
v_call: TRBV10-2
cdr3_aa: CASSGGSSGSYEQYF
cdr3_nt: TGCGCCAGCAGTGGAGGGAGTAGCGGGAGTTACGAGCAGTACTTC

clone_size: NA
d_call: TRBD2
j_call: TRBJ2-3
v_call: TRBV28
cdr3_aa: CASSLELAGGPVDTQYF
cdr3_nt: TGTGCCAGCAGCTTGGAATTAGCGGGAGGGCCAGTAGATACGCAGTATTTT

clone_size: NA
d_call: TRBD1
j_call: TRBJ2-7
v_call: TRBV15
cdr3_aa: CATSSGTGSYEQYF
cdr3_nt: TGTGCCACCAGCTCGGGGACAGGGTCGTACGAGCAGTACTTC

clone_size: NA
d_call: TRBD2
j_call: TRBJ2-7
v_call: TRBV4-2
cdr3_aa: CASSQEGGSGSLGEQYF
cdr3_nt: TGTGCCAGCAGCCAAGAGGGCGGTAGCGGGAGTCTCGGTGAGCAGTACTTC

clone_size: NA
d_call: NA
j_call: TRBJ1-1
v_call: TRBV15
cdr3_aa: CATSRGGLTEAFF
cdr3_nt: TGTGCCACCAGCAGAGGGGGCCTGACTGAAGCTTTCTTT

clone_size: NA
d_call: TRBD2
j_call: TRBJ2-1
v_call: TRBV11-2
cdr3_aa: CASSGPGWEGYEQFF
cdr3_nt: TGTGCCAGCAGCGGACCCGGGTGGGAGGGTTATGAGCAGTTCTTC

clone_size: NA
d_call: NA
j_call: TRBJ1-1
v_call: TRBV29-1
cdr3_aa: CSVEVDGGDMNTEAFF
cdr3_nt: TGCAGCGTTGAAGTGGACGGGGGGGATATGAACACTGAAGCTTTCTTT

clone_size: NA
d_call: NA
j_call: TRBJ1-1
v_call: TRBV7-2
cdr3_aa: CASSLSPYSNTEAFF
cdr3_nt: TGTGCCAGCAGCCTAAGCCCTTATTCGAACACTGAAGCTTTCTTT

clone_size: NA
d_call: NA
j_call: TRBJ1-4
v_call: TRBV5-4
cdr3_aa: CASSPGGDTNEKLFF
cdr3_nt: TGTGCCAGCAGTCCCGGGGGGGATACTAATGAAAAACTGTTTTTT

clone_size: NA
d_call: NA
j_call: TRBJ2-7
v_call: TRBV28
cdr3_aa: CASNLVGQSQYF
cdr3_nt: TGTGCCAGCAACCTCGTCGGACAGTCACAGTACTTC

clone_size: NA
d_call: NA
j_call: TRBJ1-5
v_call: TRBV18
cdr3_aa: CASSSSPGSSQPQHF
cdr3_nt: TGTGCCAGCTCATCATCCCCCGGGAGCAGTCAGCCCCAGCATTTT

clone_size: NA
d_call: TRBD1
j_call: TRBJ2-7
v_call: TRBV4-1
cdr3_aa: CASSQLGQDYEQYF
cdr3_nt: TGCGCCAGCAGCCAACTGGGACAGGACTACGAGCAGTACTTC

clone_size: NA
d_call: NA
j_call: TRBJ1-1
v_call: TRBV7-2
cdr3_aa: CASSLRPQGQNTEAFF
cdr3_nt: TGTGCCAGCAGCTTAAGGCCACAGGGCCAGAACACTGAAGCTTTCTTT

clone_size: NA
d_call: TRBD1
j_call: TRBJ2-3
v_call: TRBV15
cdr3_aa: CATRRGQGRGTDTQYF
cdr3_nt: TGTGCCACCAGGCGGGGACAGGGGAGGGGCACAGATACGCAGTATTTT

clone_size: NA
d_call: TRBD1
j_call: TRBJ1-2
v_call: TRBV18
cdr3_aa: CASSGNRGAVYGYTF
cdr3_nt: TGTGCCAGCTCCGGAAACAGGGGTGCGGTATATGGCTACACCTTC

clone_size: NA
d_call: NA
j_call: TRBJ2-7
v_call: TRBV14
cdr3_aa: CASSQDFGRGDWYEQYF
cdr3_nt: TGTGCCAGCAGCCAAGATTTCGGCAGGGGAGATTGGTACGAGCAGTACTTC

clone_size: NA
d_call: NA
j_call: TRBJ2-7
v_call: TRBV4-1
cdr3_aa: CASSQVGGPSGTYEQYF
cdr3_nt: TGCGCCAGCAGCCAAGTCGGCGGGCCATCGGGCACCTACGAGCAGTACTTC

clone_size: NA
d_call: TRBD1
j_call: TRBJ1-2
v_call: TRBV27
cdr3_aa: CASSLGTASNYGYTF
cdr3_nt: TGTGCCAGCAGTTTGGGGACAGCGTCTAACTATGGCTACACCTTC

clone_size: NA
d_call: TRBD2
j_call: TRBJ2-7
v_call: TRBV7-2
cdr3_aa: CASSKPSGSGYEQYF
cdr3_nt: TGTGCCAGCAGCAAACCTAGCGGGAGTGGCTACGAGCAGTACTTC

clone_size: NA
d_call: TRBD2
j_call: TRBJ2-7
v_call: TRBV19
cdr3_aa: CASSFRGVPDYEQYF
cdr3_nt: TGTGCCAGTAGTTTTCGGGGGGTCCCCGACTACGAGCAGTACTTC

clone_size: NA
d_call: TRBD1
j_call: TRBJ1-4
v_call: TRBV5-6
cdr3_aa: CASSRTGGAGEGEKLFF
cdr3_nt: TGTGCCAGCAGTCGGACAGGGGGCGCGGGCGAGGGTGAAAAACTGTTTTTT

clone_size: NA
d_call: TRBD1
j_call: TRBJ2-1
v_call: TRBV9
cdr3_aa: CASSVAPGQGIEQFF
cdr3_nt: TGTGCCAGCAGCGTAGCCCCAGGACAGGGCATTGAGCAGTTCTTC

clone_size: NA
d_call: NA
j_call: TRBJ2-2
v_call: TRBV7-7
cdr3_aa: CASSPGPTGELFF
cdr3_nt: TGTGCTAGCAGCCCAGGCCCCACCGGGGAGCTGTTTTTT

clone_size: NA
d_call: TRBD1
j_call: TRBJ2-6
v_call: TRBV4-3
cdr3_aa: CALPQGEPSGANVLTF
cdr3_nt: TGCGCCCTCCCACAGGGGGAACCCTCTGGGGCCAACGTCCTGACTTTC